This is a list of T cell receptor beta chains from one sample in a study of T cells in Graves' hyperthyroidism and ophthalmopathy. TCRdb re-analysed the multiplex PCR reads in MiXCR, keeping a single row per CDR3 protein. Of about 420,000 distinct CDR3 sequences listed, roughly 13% are singletons. What was sequenced was blood. These receptor sequences come from a woman aged 18-29 years with Graves' hyperthyroidism. Both conserved end residues are part of each CDR3. The order of the fields is D gene, J gene, CDR3 length, clone size, V gene, CDR3 protein, CDR3 DNA. The D gene is left open where the match is weak. Clone size, where shown, is once, few, many, or a class for clones that have expanded.

TRBD1,TRBJ2-1,15,many,TRBV5-1,CASSLGTGRYNEQFF,TGCGCCAGCAGCTTGGGGACAGGGCGCTACAATGAGCAGTTCTTC
-,TRBJ1-2,13,many,TRBV2,CASNKGFNYGYTF,TGTGCCAGCAACAAGGGCTTTAACTATGGCTACACCTTC
TRBD2,TRBJ2-7,13,many,TRBV5-1,CASNLAGAYEQYF,TGCGCCAGCAATTTAGCGGGAGCCTACGAGCAGTACTTC
-,TRBJ1-5,14,-,TRBV6-5,CASSYGQGNQPQHF,TGTGCCAGCAGTTACGGCCAGGGGAATCAGCCCCAGCATTTT
TRBD2,TRBJ2-1,19,many,TRBV30,CAWSVSKLAGVVSYNEQFF,TGTGCCTGGAGTGTATCCAAACTAGCGGGAGTCGTTTCCTACAATGAGCAGTTCTTC
-,TRBJ2-5,12,-,TRBV11-2,CASSLDSLTQYF,TGTGCCAGCAGCTTAGACAGTTTGACCCAGTACTTC
-,TRBJ2-3,15,many,TRBV27,CASSSTPGTGDTQYF,TGTGCCAGCAGTTCCACCCCCGGGACGGGGGATACGCAGTATTTT
TRBD1,TRBJ1-1,13,-,TRBV14,CASSQGTGGKAFF,TGTGCCAGCAGCCAAGGGACAGGAGGGAAAGCTTTCTTT
-,TRBJ1-2,14,many,TRBV6-1,CASSPGATNYGYTF,TGTGCCAGCAGCCCCGGGGCGACGAACTATGGCTACACCTTC
-,TRBJ1-1,14,many,TRBV5-6,CASSLLAGDTEAFF,TGTGCCAGCAGCTTGTTGGCAGGGGACACTGAAGCTTTCTTT
-,TRBJ2-2,16,many,TRBV12-3/TRBV12-4,CASSFARRVSPGELFF,TGTGCCAGCAGTTTCGCCCGCCGGGTTTCTCCCGGGGAGCTGTTTTTT
-,TRBJ2-3,13,-,TRBV9,CASSHQSTDTQYF,TGTGCCAGCAGCCACCAAAGCACAGATACGCAGTATTTT
-,TRBJ2-5,15,-,TRBV7-6,CASSLAYGQQETQYF,TGTGCCAGCAGCTTAGCTTACGGCCAGCAAGAGACCCAGTACTTC
-,TRBJ2-7,12,many,TRBV12-3/TRBV12-4,CASTEEEGEQYF,TGTGCCAGCACCGAAGAAGAAGGCGAGCAGTACTTC
-,TRBJ1-5,14,-,TRBV5-1,CASSLDSFNQPQHF,TGCGCCAGCAGCTTGGACAGCTTTAATCAGCCCCAGCATTTT
-,TRBJ1-2,14,-,TRBV28,CASSLGRGYYGYTF,TGTGCCAGCAGTTTGGGCAGGGGATACTATGGCTACACCTTC
-,TRBJ1-4,14,-,TRBV12-3/TRBV12-4,CASRLGLLNEKLFF,TGTGCCAGCAGGCTCGGCCTCCTTAATGAAAAACTGTTTTTT
TRBD2,TRBJ2-7,15,many,TRBV20-1,CSAAQRASGTYEQYF,TGCAGTGCTGCGCAGCGGGCTAGCGGCACCTACGAGCAGTACTTC
-,TRBJ2-4,14,many,TRBV11-2,CASSPNRDTDIQYF,TGTGCCAGCAGCCCCAACAGGGATACGGACATTCAGTACTTC
-,TRBJ2-5,14,many,TRBV5-1,CASSSTTHGETQYF,TGCGCCAGCAGCTCGACAACTCATGGGGAGACCCAGTACTTC
-,TRBJ2-7,16,many,TRBV11-2,CASTPGWGHPYYEQYF,TGTGCCAGCACCCCAGGGTGGGGACATCCATACTACGAGCAGTACTTC
-,TRBJ1-1,11,many,TRBV30,CAWSSAVEAFF,TGTGCCTGGAGCTCTGCCGTTGAAGCTTTCTTT
-,TRBJ2-7,15,many,TRBV5-1,CASSLGAGRTYEQYF,TGCGCCAGCAGCTTGGGGGCGGGGCGGACCTACGAGCAGTACTTC
-,TRBJ2-5,14,-,TRBV6-1,CATGTPLSQETQYF,TGTGCCACCGGGACACCCCTTAGCCAAGAGACCCAGTACTTC
TRBD1,TRBJ1-6,15,few,TRBV2,CASVGQGVRNSPLHF,TGTGCCAGCGTGGGACAGGGGGTACGAAATTCACCCCTCCACTTT
-,TRBJ1-1,14,-,TRBV4-2,CASSQSAGNTEAFF,TGTGCCAGCAGCCAGTCCGCAGGGAACACTGAAGCTTTCTTT
TRBD1,TRBJ1-3,16,-,TRBV7-9,CASSFLTGERGNTIYF,TGTGCCAGCAGCTTCCTCACAGGGGAAAGGGGAAACACCATATATTTT
-,TRBJ2-1,13,many,TRBV2,CASSKTTYNEQFF,TGTGCCAGCAGCAAGACTACATACAATGAGCAGTTCTTC
TRBD2,TRBJ2-5,13,few,TRBV5-6,CASSSGLEGTQYF,TGTGCCAGCAGCTCCGGACTAGAGGGGACCCAGTACTTC
TRBD1,TRBJ1-2,16,few,TRBV9,CASSSVTGGRSGGYTF,TGTGCCAGCAGCTCGGTAACAGGGGGCCGTTCAGGAGGCTACACCTTC
-,TRBJ1-2,14,-,TRBV2,CASSFPPKTYGYTF,TGTGCCAGCAGTTTCCCCCCCAAGACCTATGGCTACACCTTC
-,TRBJ1-5,15,many,TRBV6-2/TRBV6-3,CASSYTGRPNQPQHF,TGTGCCAGCAGTTACACGGGGAGACCCAATCAGCCCCAGCATTTT
-,TRBJ1-1,12,few,TRBV29-1,CSAFGGNTEAFF,TGCAGCGCGTTTGGAGGGAACACTGAAGCTTTCTTT
-,TRBJ2-2,14,-,TRBV2,CASTGGPNTGELFF,TGTGCCAGCACTGGGGGGCCGAACACCGGGGAGCTGTTTTTT